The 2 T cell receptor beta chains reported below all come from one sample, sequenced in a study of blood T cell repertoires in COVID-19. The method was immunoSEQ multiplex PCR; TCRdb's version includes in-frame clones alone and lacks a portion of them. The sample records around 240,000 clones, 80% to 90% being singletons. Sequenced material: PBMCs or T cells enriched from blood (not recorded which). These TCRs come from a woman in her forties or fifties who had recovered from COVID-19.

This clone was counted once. CDR3 protein: CASSEDFNQPQHF. In DNA, the CDR3 is TGTGCCAGCAGTGAGGACTTTAATCAGCCCCAGCATTTT. This chain joins TRBV2 and TRBJ1-5; D gene unclear. The CDR3 totals 13 residues. V lost 3 bases and J 4 bases, leaving 7 bases between the germline ends. Germline CDR1 and CDR2: SNHLY and FYNNEI.

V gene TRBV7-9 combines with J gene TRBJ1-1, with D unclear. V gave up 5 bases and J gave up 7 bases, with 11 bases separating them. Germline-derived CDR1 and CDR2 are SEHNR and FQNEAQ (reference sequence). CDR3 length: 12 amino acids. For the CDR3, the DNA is TGTGCCAGCAGCCGTGACACCGTTGAAGCTTTCTTT. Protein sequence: CASSRDTVEAFF.